The 18 T cell receptor beta chains below come from one sample, sequenced in a study of blood T cell repertoires in COVID-19. Libraries were prepared by immunoSEQ multiplex PCR; TCRdb keeps only in-frame clonotypes and omits some of them. The sample lists 110,000 to 150,000 clones, 70% to 90% occurring once. The sample consisted of peripheral blood. Receptors originate from a man aged 45-65 years with acute or convalescent COVID-19.

The table lists this clone with a count of one. V is TRBV5-1 and J is TRBJ1-2, with D possibly matching TRBD1 (5 bases). The CDR3 length is 13 residues. CDR1 and CDR2 from the germline V gene are SGHRS and YFSETQ. Trimming took 4 bases from V and 8 from J, leaving 15 bases between them. CDR3 amino acids: CASSLTAEFGYTF. CDR3 in DNA: TGCGCCAGCAGCCTGACAGCCGAATTCGGCTACACCTTC.

The chain carries TRBV30 and TRBJ2-7; no firm D call. Germline CDR1 GTSNPN, CDR2 SVGIG (reference sequence). The V end lost 3 bases, the J end lost 2 bases, and 17 bases lay between the germline ends. This CDR3 spans 15 amino acids. DNA of the CDR3: TGTGCCTGGAGGAAGGAGAAAACCGTACCCTACGAGCAGTACTTC. Its protein is CAWRKEKTVPYEQYF.

The V call is TRBV9, the J call TRBJ2-2; 10 bases agree with TRBD1. CDR3 size: 17 residues. Germline V CDR1 and CDR2: SGDLS, YYNGEE. The junction had 6 bases not matched to a gene; V was cut back by 0 bases and J by 4 bases. CDR3 amino acids: CASSVVGTGVVTGELFF. DNA of the CDR3: TGTGCCAGCAGCGTAGTGGGGACAGGGGTGGTCACCGGGGAGCTGTTTTTT.

In its sample, this clone was seen many times. V gene TRBV30 combines with J gene TRBJ2-3; 7 nucleotides agree with TRBD1. CDR1 and CDR2 (germline): GTSNPN, SVGIG (reference sequence). CDR3 size: 12 residues. Trimming at V came to 4 bases and at J to 6 bases, leaving 4 bases not matched to a gene. The CDR3, as DNA: TGTGCCTGGACCGACAGGGCCGATACGCAGTATTTT. This gives the protein CAWTDRADTQYF.

The rearrangement joins TRBV9 to TRBJ2-4, with 9 positions matching TRBD2. Germline V gene sequence: CDR1 SGDLS, CDR2 YYNGEE. V lost 3 bases, J lost 0 bases, and 4 bases stayed unmatched. This CDR3 has 16 amino acids. CDR3 residues: CASSAGLASAKNIQYF. In nucleotides, the CDR3 is TGTGCCAGCAGCGCGGGACTAGCATCAGCCAAAAACATTCAGTACTTC.

The chain carries TRBV27 and TRBJ2-5; TRBD1 aligns across 10 bases. Looked up from germline, CDR1 is MNHEY and CDR2 is SMNVEV (reference sequence). The CDR3 runs 17 residues. The V gene end was trimmed by 5 bases and the J gene end by 3 bases; junction bases not matched to a gene: 12. DNA for the CDR3: TGTGCCAGCAGTCCCGACAGGGGGCGGAGGGGAAAAGAGACCCAGTACTTC. As protein: CASSPDRGRRGKETQYF.

This sequence joins TRBV28 and TRBJ2-1; D may be TRBD2 (5 bases). Trimming took off 6 bases at V and 4 bases at J, with 16 bases between the two ends. Germline V gene sequence: CDR1 MDHEN, CDR2 SYDVKM. This CDR3 has 15 residues. For the CDR3, the DNA is TGTGCCAGCAGGTCTAGCTCCGTAGCGTACAATGAGCAGTTCTTC. The encoded protein is CASRSSSVAYNEQFF.

The chain recombines TRBV5-1 with TRBJ1-1; D ambiguous. This CDR3 is 11 amino acids long. V was cut by 8 bases and J by 1 base, with 6 bases left in between. The germline gives CDR1 SGHRS, CDR2 YFSETQ. In DNA form, the CDR3 reads TGCGCCAGTCGTAAGAACACTGAAGCTTTCTTT. Its translation is CASRKNTEAFF.

As for this clone: An end of the junction differs from the germline gene, which may be a read error. The J gene is TRBJ2-5, the V gene TRBV6-4; D may be TRBD2 (6 bases). CDR1 and CDR2 from the germline V gene are MRHNA and SNTAGT. This CDR3 spans 18 amino acids. In nucleotides, the CDR3 is TGTGCCCGCAGTGACGATGGGGCGGGTTCGCGGGGCTGGGAGACCCAGTACTTC. It is translated as CARSDDGAGSRGWETQYF.

CDR3 amino acids: CATWRGTDTQYF. DNA of the CDR3: TGTGCCACATGGAGAGGCACAGATACGCAGTATTTT. J is TRBJ2-3 and V is TRBV10-3, with D uncertain. The CDR3 length is 12 residues. V shed 10 bases and J shed 1 base, with 9 bases lying between them. Germline CDR1 ENHRY, CDR2 SYGVKD.

The chain combines TRBV9 with TRBJ1-5; D not resolved. CDR1 and CDR2 from the germline V gene are SGDLS and YYNGEE. There are 15 residues in the CDR3. V was cut by 0 bases and J by 1 base, with 8 bases left in between. The CDR3 loop reads CASSVGTGSNQPQHF. DNA of the CDR3: TGTGCCAGCAGCGTAGGGACGGGGAGCAATCAGCCCCAGCATTTT.

V gene TRBV6-5 combines with J gene TRBJ1-4; D perhaps matches TRBD1 (6 bases). The CDR3 length is 15 residues. From germline, CDR1 is MNHEY and CDR2 SVGAGI. V lost 0 bases and J 4 bases, leaving 9 bases between the germline ends. The CDR3 protein is CASSYSEDSNEKLFF. The CDR3 nucleotides are TGTGCCAGCAGTTACTCGGAGGACAGTAATGAAAAACTGTTTTTT.

This clone was recorded a few times. The chain combines TRBV5-5 with TRBJ2-7; 8 bases are shared with TRBD2. The CDR3 consists of 15 residues. The J segment lost 0 bases and the V segment lost 4 bases, leaving 6 bases of the junction unmatched. The V gene's germline CDR1 is SGHKS and CDR2 YYEKEE (reference sequence). CDR3: CASSRLAPSSYEQYF. CDR3 sequence (DNA): TGTGCCAGCAGCCGACTAGCGCCTAGCTCCTACGAGCAGTACTTC. Full variable domain (outside the CDR3, taken from reference TRBV5-5 and TRBJ2-7): DAGVTQSPTHLIKTRGQQVTLRCSPISGHKSVSWYQQVLGQGPQFIFQYYEKEERGRGNFPDRFSARQFPNYSSELNVNALLLGDSALYLCASSRLAPSSYEQYFGPGTRLTVT.

This chain joins TRBV28 and TRBJ2-7; 9 positions agree with TRBD2. The CDR3 is 15 amino acids. Germline loops: CDR1 MDHEN, CDR2 SYDVKM. The J segment lost 2 bases and the V segment lost 6 bases, leaving 8 bases of the junction unmatched. CDR3 bases: TGTGCCAGCAGCTACCCACGACTAGCGGCCTACGAGCAGTACTTC. As protein: CASSYPRLAAYEQYF.

The J gene is TRBJ2-1, the V gene TRBV7-3; the D gene is possibly TRBD2 (6 bases). The CDR3 is 14 residues long. The germline V gene encodes CDR1 SGHTA and CDR2 FQGTGA. Trimming removed 4 bases from V and 6 bases from J, with 13 bases in between. The CDR3: CASSSSGGRNEQFF. DNA for the CDR3: TGTGCCAGCAGCTCCTCCGGGGGTCGCAATGAGCAGTTCTTC.

This chain joins TRBV3-1 (or the pseudogene TRBV3-2) and TRBJ2-1, with 16 bases that match TRBD2. Germline V lookup: CDR1 LGHDT, CDR2 YNNKEL (reference sequence). The CDR3 runs 19 residues. With V trimmed by 1 base and J by 4 bases, 7 bases remained unmatched. The CDR3 DNA follows: TGTGCCAGCAGCCAAGCGGGACTAGCGGGGGGGCGAGGATACAATGAGCAGTTCTTC. Its protein is CASSQAGLAGGRGYNEQFF.

V and J are TRBV12-5 and TRBJ1-6; D call uncertain. The germline CDR1 and CDR2 sequences are LGHNT and FRNRAP. The CDR3 loop spans 14 amino acids. Trimming cost V 1 base and J 6 bases, with 7 bases left between them. Here the CDR3 DNA reads TGTGCTAGTGGTTTGGCCCTAGGTAATTCACCCCTCCACTTT. Amino acids: CASGLALGNSPLHF.

The rearrangement uses TRBV6-1 and TRBJ1-5, with 9 nucleotides matching TRBD1. The CDR3 runs 15 residues. Germline loops: CDR1 MNHNS, CDR2 SASEGT. The V segment lost 2 bases and the J segment 4 bases; nucleotides outside the gene matches: 3. CDR3: CASSEFGTGNQPQHF. For the CDR3, the DNA is TGTGCCAGCAGTGAATTTGGGACAGGGAATCAGCCCCAGCATTTT.